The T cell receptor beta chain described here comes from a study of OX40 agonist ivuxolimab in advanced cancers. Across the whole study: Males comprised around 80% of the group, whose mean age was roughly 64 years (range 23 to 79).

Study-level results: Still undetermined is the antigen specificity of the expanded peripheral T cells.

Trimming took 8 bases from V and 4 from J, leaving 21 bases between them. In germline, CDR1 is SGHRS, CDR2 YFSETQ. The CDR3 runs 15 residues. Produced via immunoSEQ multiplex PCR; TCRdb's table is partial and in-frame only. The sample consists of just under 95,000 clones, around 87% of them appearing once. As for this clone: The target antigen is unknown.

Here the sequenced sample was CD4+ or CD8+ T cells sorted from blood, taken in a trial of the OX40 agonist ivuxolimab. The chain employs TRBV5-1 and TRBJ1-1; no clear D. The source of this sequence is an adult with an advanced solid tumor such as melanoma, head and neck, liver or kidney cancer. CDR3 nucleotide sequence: TGCGCCAGTGTACACAGCCGGGGTCGGGTCACTGAAGCTTTCTTT. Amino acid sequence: CASVHSRGRVTEAFF. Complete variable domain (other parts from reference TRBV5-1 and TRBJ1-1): KAGVTQTPRYLIKTRGQQVTLSCSPISGHRSVSWYQQTPGQGLQFLFEYFSETQRNKGNFPGRFSGRQFSNSRSEMNVSTLELGDSALYLCASVHSRGRVTEAFFGQGTRLTVV.